This TCR beta chain was captured in a study of vaccination and CD4 T cells after COVID-19. Turning to the study itself: The post-COVID sampling time was a median 101 days after diagnosis, ranging from 35 to 161.

Study-level points and caveats: The great majority, 304 of 307 vaccine-specific clones, proved spike mono-reactive in convalescent patients.

The time point denotes: late sampling 161 to 241 days after vaccination in a few convalescent patients. Treatment given: roughly 10-day PBMC culture with coronavirus spike peptide pools or control peptides (ViraFEST assay). With 8.5 to 10 ug/ml peptide pools and approximately 10 IU/ml IL-2, PBMCs were cultured at 1.5 million to 2 million per well. On this clonotype itself: As yet, its antigen is unknown.

The study sequenced cultured CD4+ T cell DNA using the Oncomine TCR Beta short-read assay. Once CD4+ T cells had been cultured, genomic DNA was extracted from them. TCRdb reprocessed the PCR reads with MiXCR, giving one entry per CDR3 protein. The table lists approximately 18,000 distinct CDR3 sequences, 52% of them singletons. The CDR3 length is 13 residues. The germline gives CDR1 DFQATT, CDR2 SNEGSKA (reference sequence). The V gene lost 5 bases and the J gene lost 6 bases, with 13 bases spanning the gap. The clonotype was recovered from a human donor who had recovered from COVID-19. The sample here was CD4+ T cells from blood, cultured in vitro, taken about 7 months after SARS-CoV-2 vaccination. The J gene is TRBJ2-2, the V gene TRBV20-1, with D possibly matching TRBD2 (5 bases). The CDR3 region is CSAPFRRSGELFF. In nucleotides, the CDR3 is TGCAGTGCTCCCTTCCGGAGGTCCGGGGAGCTGTTTTTT.